A single sample is the source of the 21 T cell receptor beta chains below, sequenced in a study of identical twins (dated by TCRdb to 2016 to 2017). The protocol used for the library was 5' RACE. TCRdb lists the instrument as Illumina HiSeq 2000. TCRdb redid the processing of the public reads, applying fastp at Q25 and MiXCR, and retained in-frame beta chains. CDR3 protein sequences are deduplicated, and each keeps its most common genes and DNA. The sample table lists 350,000 to 400,000 distinct CDR3 sequences, 8.5% to 10% of them with a count of one. The ten largest account for 8% to 9.5% of the sample. Source material: naive T cells sorted from blood. What this sample's cell subset or site label stands for: cells isolated with a human naive T-cell isolation kit. Source of these receptors: a woman aged 45-65 years in good health.

In its sample, this clonotype was seen a few times. The chain recombines TRBV12-3 or TRBV12-4 with TRBJ2-7, with D possibly TRBD2 on 6 matching bases. Trimming took 6 bases from V and 0 from J, leaving 12 bases between them. This CDR3 is 14 amino acids long. CDR3 sequence (DNA): TGTGCCAGCAGCCGGGACTCCCACTCCTACGAGCAGTACTTC. It encodes CASSRDSHSYEQYF.

Of note for this clonotype: A junction boundary mismatches the germline segment, possibly from a read error. The rearrangement uses TRBV3-1 and TRBJ2-1; a possible D gene is TRBD1 (5 bases). Germline CDR1 LGHDT, CDR2 YNNKEL (reference sequence). The CDR3 totals 15 residues. This CDR3 is CASNQDHRPYNEQFF. The CDR3 DNA is TGTGCCAGCAACCAAGACCACAGGCCCTACAATGAGCAGTTCTTC.

The V gene is TRBV5-1, the J gene TRBJ2-7, with D uncertain. Germline V CDR1 and CDR2: SGHRS, YFSETQ. The ends were cut back, 2 bases at V and 3 bases at J, with 15 bases in the middle. The CDR3 is made up of 15 amino acids. DNA for the CDR3: TGCGCCAGCAGCTTTTCTCGGGTGGAACGCTACGAGCAGTACTTC. It yields the protein CASSFSRVERYEQYF.

This clonotype was detected many times. V usage is TRBV20-1 and J usage is TRBJ2-3, with D maybe TRBD2 (6 bases). CDR3 length equals 13 residues. Trimming removed 5 bases at V and 2 bases at J, with 11 bases between. In germline, CDR1 is DFQATT, CDR2 SNEGSKA (reference sequence). As DNA, the CDR3 is TGCAGTGCTGCGGGGCTTACCACAGATACGCAGTATTTT. As protein: CSAAGLTTDTQYF.

The table lists this clonotype with many counts. The chain has TRBV20-1 and TRBJ2-2, with D possibly TRBD2 on 7 matching bases. This CDR3 is built from 14 residues. The V and J ends lost 5 bases and 5 bases respectively, with 15 bases between them. Germline assignment: CDR1 DFQATT and CDR2 SNEGSKA (reference sequence). CDR3: CSAYGLGGTGELFF. The CDR3 nucleotides read TGCAGTGCTTATGGACTAGGGGGTACCGGGGAGCTGTTTTTT.

The J gene is TRBJ2-5, the V gene TRBV6-1; the match to TRBD1 covers 10 bases. Trimming took 6 bases from V and 5 from J; bases not matched to a gene: 9. Germline loops: CDR1 MNHNS, CDR2 SASEGT. The CDR3 is made up of 15 amino acids. CDR3 protein: CASRRGQGNPETQYF. The CDR3 bases are TGTGCCAGCAGACGGGGACAGGGGAACCCGGAGACCCAGTACTTC.

Regarding this clonotype: One junction end does not reproduce the germline sequence, and a read error may be involved. The V call is TRBV7-7, the J call TRBJ2-1, with 9 bases that match TRBD2. The CDR3 contains 15 residues. Germline CDR1 is SSHAT and CDR2 is FNYEAQ (reference sequence). CDR3 sequence: CASSYGTSWRNEQFF. CDR3 nucleotides: TGTGCTAGCAGCTACGGGACTAGCTGGAGAAATGAGCAGTTCTTC.

The chain uses TRBV20-1 and TRBJ1-4; 12 bases line up with TRBD1. The CDR3 consists of 13 residues. With 7 bases clipped from V and 7 bases from J, the junction kept 4 bases outside the gene matches. Germline CDR1 reads DFQATT; CDR2 reads SNEGSKA (reference sequence). The CDR3 DNA follows: TGCAGTGGGAGGGACAGGGGGCCTGAAAAACTGTTTTTT. It encodes CSGRDRGPEKLFF.

This clonotype was picked up a small number of times. DNA of the CDR3: TGTGCCAGCAGTGACATTAATTCCGGGGCATCGGAGACCCAGTACTTC. Translated: CASSDINSGASETQYF. The V gene is TRBV25-1, the J gene TRBJ2-5, with D possibly called TRBD1 or TRBD2 (5 bases each). V was trimmed by 3 bases and J by 5 bases, leaving 19 bases between them. Per the germline V gene, CDR1 is MGHDK and CDR2 is SYGVNS. The CDR3 spans 16 residues.

The genes are TRBV20-1 and TRBJ2-3; 7 nucleotides agree with TRBD1. Germline V gives CDR1 DFQATT, CDR2 SNEGSKA (reference sequence). J gave up 4 bases and V 0 bases, and 10 bases lay outside the gene matches. This CDR3 has 16 residues. CDR3 region: CSAREVTGWVPDTQYF. As DNA, the CDR3 is TGCAGTGCTAGAGAGGTGACAGGGTGGGTCCCAGATACGCAGTATTTT.

The chain combines TRBV7-9 with TRBJ1-1; TRBD1 matches at 8 bases. The CDR3 runs 14 residues. V gave up 5 bases and J gave up 1 base; unmatched junction bases: 3. Germline-derived CDR1 and CDR2 are SEHNR and FQNEAQ (reference sequence). CDR3 in amino acids: CASSPTGENTEAFF. CDR3 DNA sequence: TGTGCCAGCAGCCCGACAGGGGAGAACACTGAAGCTTTCTTT.

This clonotype was detected ten times or more. The V and J genes are TRBV5-1 and TRBJ2-7; no firm D call. Germline CDR1 and CDR2: SGHRS and YFSETQ. This CDR3 is built from 14 residues. With 0 bases removed from V and 2 bases from J, the gap between germline ends came to 9 bases. CDR3 region: CASSLGHLAYEQYF. DNA for the CDR3: TGCGCCAGCAGCTTGGGACACCTCGCCTACGAGCAGTACTTC.

This clonotype was observed a few times. The chain has TRBV5-1 and TRBJ2-3; TRBD2 aligns across 8 bases. This CDR3 region has 15 residues. V shed 0 bases, J shed 4 bases, and the junction held 4 bases outside the gene matches. The germline CDR1 and CDR2 sequences are SGHRS and YFSETQ. DNA of the CDR3: TGCGCCAGCAGCTTGGAACTAGCGGTCGCAGATACGCAGTATTTT. The encoded protein is CASSLELAVADTQYF.

This clonotype showed up many times. The chain couples TRBV20-1 to TRBJ2-1; 11 positions agree with TRBD2. This CDR3 has 14 amino acids. The ends lost 5 bases at V and 5 bases at J; junction bases unmatched: 5. Germline V gene sequence: CDR1 DFQATT, CDR2 SNEGSKA (reference sequence). This CDR3 is CSALATSGDNEQFF. CDR3 nucleotide sequence: TGCAGTGCTCTCGCGACTAGCGGGGACAATGAGCAGTTCTTC.

The chain couples TRBV5-1 to TRBJ2-7; 12 nucleotides match TRBD2. Germline CDR1 is SGHRS and CDR2 is YFSETQ. Trimming took 4 bases from V and 0 from J; bases not matched to a gene: 5. This CDR3 has 16 residues. CDR3 bases: TGCGCCAGCAGCCCCGGACTAGCGGGGAGCTCCTACGAGCAGTACGTC. Its protein product is CASSPGLAGSSYEQYV.

The rearrangement uses TRBV7-6 and TRBJ2-6; D ambiguous. Trimming left V 5 bases short and J 0 bases short, with 11 bases between. From germline, CDR1 is SGHVS and CDR2 FNYEAQ. The CDR3 consists of 16 residues. As DNA, the CDR3 is TGTGCCAGCAGCCCGCTTGAAATCTCTGGGGCCAACGTCCTGACTTTC. Translation gives CASSPLEISGANVLTF.

This clonotype was picked up a small number of times. The chain is built from TRBV6-2 or TRBV6-3 and TRBJ2-2; the D is unclear. The CDR3 is 13 residues long. Deletions cut 2 bases from V and 4 bases from J, with 5 bases between. Germline values: CDR1 MNHEY, CDR2 SVGEGT. CDR3 in DNA: TGTGCCAGCAGTTACCTGGGCACCGGGGAGCTGTTTTTT. Its translation: CASSYLGTGELFF.

This clonotype has only a few counts. CDR3 nucleotides: TGTGCCAGCAGCTGGGGTCCTGACTACACCGGGGAGCTGTTTTTT. It encodes CASSWGPDYTGELFF. This chain joins TRBV5-5 and TRBJ2-2; D is unresolved. This CDR3 is 15 amino acids long. Trimming took off 3 bases at V and 3 bases at J, with 12 bases between the two ends. CDR1 SGHKS and CDR2 YYEKEE come from the germline V gene (reference sequence). The full variable domain, rest sourced from reference TRBV5-5 and TRBJ2-2, is DAGVTQSPTHLIKTRGQQVTLRCSPISGHKSVSWYQQVLGQGPQFIFQYYEKEERGRGNFPDRFSARQFPNYSSELNVNALLLGDSALYLCASSWGPDYTGELFFGEGSRLTVL.

The rearrangement joins TRBV4-1 to TRBJ1-4; D call uncertain. The CDR3 covers 20 residues. The germline gives CDR1 MGHRA, CDR2 YSYEKL. V shed 0 bases and J shed 7 bases, with 27 bases lying between them. CDR3 bases: TGCGCCAGCAGCCAAGATCTTACACAACAGATAATCTTTCTTGGTGAAAAACTGTTTTTT. Protein product: CASSQDLTQQIIFLGEKLFF.

The chain couples TRBV5-5 to TRBJ2-7; D might be TRBD1 (6 bases). V was clipped by 5 bases and J by 2 bases, with 17 bases between them. This CDR3 is built from 15 residues. Germline loops: CDR1 SGHKS, CDR2 YYEKEE (reference sequence). CDR3 amino acids: CASRPFQGPTYEQYF. The CDR3 DNA follows: TGTGCCAGCAGACCTTTCCAGGGGCCAACCTACGAGCAGTACTTC.

This clonotype was picked up a small number of times. V is TRBV10-3 and J is TRBJ2-7; the D gene is possibly TRBD2 (7 bases). Trimming shortened V by 4 bases and J by 2 bases, and 15 bases separated the two germline ends. The CDR3 loop spans 15 amino acids. In germline, CDR1 is ENHRY, CDR2 SYGVKD. CDR3 DNA sequence: TGTGCCATCAGTGGCGTGAGGGAGGGGGCCTACGAGCAGTACTTC. Its protein is CAISGVREGAYEQYF.